This note documents a single T cell receptor (beta chain) sequence. The sample originates from a study of blood T cell repertoires in COVID-19. Study context: Spain, Italy and the United States supplied samples that represented acute and convalescent COVID-19.

Authors' methods: Cell counts per sample came from amplifying reference gene primers. Only in-frame clones appear in the TCRdb table, and some are missing; sequencing was by immunoSEQ multiplex PCR. Clone size and V and J calls were adopted from that table, with D and trimming inferred from the DNA. Found here are 150,000 to 200,000 clones, around 80% of them singletons; the top ten hold roughly 12%. Cohorts were determined from participant-reported clinical history. Cohort 3 donors counted as recovered after two negative PCRs, clearance, or resolved symptoms. There are 16 residues in the CDR3. Germline CDR1 is PRHDT and CDR2 is FYEKMQ (reference sequence). V shed 4 bases and J 4 bases; nucleotides not matched to a gene: 9.

The chain has TRBV13 and TRBJ2-7, with 11 bases fitting TRBD1. The sample was PBMCs or T cells enriched from blood (not recorded which). The receptor comes from a man aged 50 to 59 who had recovered from COVID-19. The CDR3: CASSSPPGQGEYEQYF. The CDR3 region has the DNA TGTGCCAGCAGCTCCCCCCCGGGACAGGGGGAGTACGAGCAGTACTTC.